This TCR beta chain derives from a study of brain T cells in children with intractable seizures. The time point was: blood from clinic visit 5 months post-surgery; TSC patient then seizure free. Sequencing was limited to surgery cases with top T cell transcript signatures in brain tissue. The germline V gene encodes CDR1 KGHSH and CDR2 LQKENI. Trimming took 3 bases from V and 1 from J; bases not matched to a gene: 6. The CDR3 loop spans 17 amino acids. The data were produced by immunoSEQ multiplex PCR, yet TCRdb's version contains in-frame clones alone and is incomplete. The sample includes 340,000 or so clones, roughly 93% of them seen just once.

The specimen was peripheral blood, collected approximately 5 months after surgery. This receptor was taken from a boy under two years old with tuberous sclerosis and intractable seizures. This rearrangement joins TRBV18 to TRBJ2-2; 9 nucleotides align to TRBD2. This chain's CDR3 is CASSPRLAEGNTGELFF. The CDR3 DNA sequence: TGTGCCAGCTCACCGAGACTAGCGGAGGGGAACACCGGGGAGCTGTTTTTT.